The next 22 T cell receptor beta chains were all read from a single sample in a study of blood T cell repertoires in COVID-19. Produced via immunoSEQ multiplex PCR; TCRdb's table is partial and in-frame only. The table lists about 160,000 clones, roughly 88% of them singletons. Sequenced sample: peripheral blood. These receptors originate from a man in his late teens or twenties with acute or convalescent COVID-19.

The gene calls are TRBV30 and TRBJ2-5, with TRBD1 matching over 9 bases. Losses at the gene ends were 4 bases for V and 5 bases for J; bases not matched to a gene: 5. From germline, CDR1 is GTSNPN and CDR2 SVGIG (reference sequence). This CDR3 region has 13 residues. The CDR3 sequence is CAWNPDRGETQYF. The CDR3 coding sequence is TGTGCCTGGAACCCCGACAGGGGGGAGACCCAGTACTTC.

The chain uses TRBV9 and TRBJ2-2; D uncertain. The CDR3 totals 13 residues. The V end lost 0 bases, the J end lost 4 bases, and 4 bases lay between the germline ends. The V gene's germline CDR1 is SGDLS and CDR2 YYNGEE. The CDR3 bases are TGTGCCAGCAGCGTAGAGCCCACCGGGGAGCTGTTTTTT. Amino acid sequence: CASSVEPTGELFF.

J is TRBJ1-1 and V is TRBV7-2; the D gene is possibly TRBD1 (5 bases). In germline, CDR1 is SGHTA, CDR2 FQGNSA. CDR3 length: 17 residues. Trimming shortened V by 0 bases and J by 3 bases, and 17 bases separated the two germline ends. Here the CDR3 DNA reads TGTGCCAGCAGCTTAGCTTGGCGTGGGGGGATGGACACTGAAGCTTTCTTT. It yields the protein CASSLAWRGGMDTEAFF.

This clone came up once. J is TRBJ2-3 and V is TRBV7-9; a possible D gene is TRBD2 (6 bases). The CDR3 extends over 16 amino acids. Trimming left V 3 bases short and J 2 bases short, with 15 bases between. The germline V gene encodes CDR1 SEHNR and CDR2 FQNEAQ (reference sequence). CDR3 loop: CASSFWRDGNTDTQYF. CDR3 in DNA: TGTGCCAGCAGCTTCTGGAGGGACGGCAACACAGATACGCAGTATTTT.

The V call is TRBV19, the J call TRBJ1-5; D is possibly TRBD1 (5 bases). Trimming cost V 7 bases and J 0 bases, with 13 bases left between them. CDR1 and CDR2 from the germline V gene are LNHDA and SQIVND (reference sequence). This CDR3 contains 15 residues. CDR3: CASTVGQGSNQPQHF. The CDR3 DNA reads as TGTGCCAGTACCGTAGGGCAGGGTAGCAATCAGCCCCAGCATTTT.

CDR3: CAWISPKTGGDTEAFF. CDR3 sequence (DNA): TGTGCCTGGATTTCCCCCAAGACAGGGGGAGACACTGAAGCTTTCTTT. The V gene is TRBV30, the J gene TRBJ1-1, with 9 bases identical to TRBD1. The CDR3 is 16 amino acids. The V segment lost 4 bases and the J segment 3 bases; nucleotides outside the gene matches: 12. CDR1 and CDR2 from the germline V gene are GTSNPN and SVGIG (reference sequence).

This clone was found a few times. CDR3 bases: TGTGCCAGCAGTATCGACAGGGTTGCGGGGGCCAACGTCCTGACTTTC. Its translation: CASSIDRVAGANVLTF. The rearrangement uses TRBV27 and TRBJ2-6; 7 bases agree with TRBD1. The CDR3 consists of 16 residues. The germline gives CDR1 MNHEY, CDR2 SMNVEV (reference sequence). The trim removed 5 bases at V and 4 bases at J, leaving 8 bases unmatched.

This clone was picked up a small number of times. The CDR3 DNA reads TGTGCCAGCAGCCCTCACCCGGGACAGGGAGTAGATACGCAGTATTTT. Its translation is CASSPHPGQGVDTQYF. This rearrangement joins TRBV3-1 (or the pseudogene TRBV3-2) to TRBJ2-3; 9 nucleotides line up with TRBD1. The CDR3 length is 16 residues. The V segment lost 4 bases and the J segment 5 bases; nucleotides outside the gene matches: 10. In germline, CDR1 is LGHDT, CDR2 YNNKEL (reference sequence).

This sequence joins TRBV29-1 and TRBJ1-5, with D perhaps matching TRBD1 (5 bases). The CDR3 is 15 amino acids. V dropped 4 bases and J dropped 0 bases, with 13 bases sitting between them. Per the germline V gene, CDR1 is SQVTM and CDR2 is ANQGSEA. The CDR3 protein is CSVVLGEDSNQPQHF. For the CDR3, the DNA is TGCAGCGTTGTACTAGGGGAGGATAGCAATCAGCCCCAGCATTTT.

The rearrangement links TRBV18 to TRBJ2-3, with 7 bases identical to TRBD1. The CDR3 runs to 18 residues. Losses at the gene ends were 3 bases for V and 1 base for J; bases not matched to a gene: 13. Germline CDR1 KGHSH, CDR2 LQKENI. The CDR3 sequence is CASSPPGQRRIRTDTQYF. The CDR3 nucleotides read TGTGCCAGCTCACCGCCGGGACAGCGACGGATTCGCACAGATACGCAGTATTTT.

This clone has only one observation. The chain uses TRBV4-1 and TRBJ2-7; D is unclear. Trimming pared 1 base from V and 2 bases from J, leaving 6 bases between. CDR1 and CDR2 from the germline V gene are MGHRA and YSYEKL. The CDR3 covers 13 residues. The CDR3 protein is CASSQALTYEQYF. The CDR3 coding sequence is TGCGCCAGCAGCCAAGCCCTAACCTACGAGCAGTACTTC.

V usage is TRBV9 and J usage is TRBJ1-1; TRBD1 matches at 10 bases. The V segment lost 4 bases and the J segment 11 bases; nucleotides outside the gene matches: 11. Germline values: CDR1 SGDLS, CDR2 YYNGEE. CDR3 length equals 14 residues. Here the CDR3 reads CASSPTGGAASAFF. CDR3 sequence (DNA): TGTGCCAGCAGCCCGACAGGGGGCGCGGCGTCGGCTTTCTTT.

The genes are TRBV9 and TRBJ2-1, with D possibly being TRBD2 (5 bases). Germline V gene sequence: CDR1 SGDLS, CDR2 YYNGEE. The CDR3 totals 15 residues. Between the trimmed V and J ends, which lost 0 bases and 6 bases, there was a span of 13 bases. CDR3 region: CASSVGGGRGNEQFF. CDR3 coding DNA: TGTGCCAGCAGCGTAGGCGGTGGTCGGGGCAATGAGCAGTTCTTC.

J is TRBJ2-1 and V is TRBV5-1, with 16 nucleotides matching TRBD2. V shed 4 bases and J 0 bases; nucleotides not matched to a gene: 16. There are 22 residues in the CDR3. Germline assignment: CDR1 SGHRS and CDR2 YFSETQ. In DNA form, the CDR3 reads TGCGCCAGCAGCCTAGGGACTAGCGGGAGGGCCCTATTGATTAGCTCCTACAATGAGCAGTTCTTC. It specifies CASSLGTSGRALLISSYNEQFF.

This clone came up once. The gene calls are TRBV3-1 (or the pseudogene TRBV3-2) and TRBJ1-5; possibly TRBD1 for D (5 bases). V was pared by 3 bases and J by 7 bases, with 7 bases between. CDR1 and CDR2 (germline): LGHDT, YNNKEL (reference sequence). This CDR3 has 12 residues. The CDR3 DNA reads TGTGCCAGCAGCCACGGGGGGCAGCCCCAGCATTTT. Translated: CASSHGGQPQHF.

The V call is TRBV30, the J call TRBJ1-3; D is uncertain. The CDR3 is 12 amino acids. CDR1 and CDR2 (germline): GTSNPN, SVGIG (reference sequence). Trimming shortened V by 4 bases and J by 4 bases, and 8 bases separated the two germline ends. The chain's CDR3 is CAWTPKGNTIYF. CDR3 nucleotides: TGTGCCTGGACCCCTAAAGGAAACACCATATATTTT.

This chain connects TRBV12-1 to TRBJ1-2; the table's D call, TRBD1, was not checked against the DNA. TRBV12-1 corresponds to a pseudogene. The CDR3 contains 19 residues. Here the CDR3 reads CASSFDSAEDSPPGYGYTF. CDR3 coding DNA: TGTGCCAGCAGCTTTGACTCAGCAGAGGACAGCCCGCCAGGCTATGGCTACACCTTC.

This chain uses TRBV24-1 with TRBJ2-1, with D possibly matching TRBD1 (5 bases). Germline V gene data show CDR1 as KGHDR and CDR2 as SFDVKD. Trimming shortened V by 2 bases and J by 10 bases, and 17 bases separated the two germline ends. The CDR3 has 15 residues. CDR3 nucleotide sequence: TGTGCCACCAGTGATTCCCCTCCCCGCGCAGGGGAGCAGTTCTTC. Amino acids: CATSDSPPRAGEQFF.

The chain combines TRBV30 with TRBJ1-5; D is ambiguous. CDR1 and CDR2 from the germline V gene are GTSNPN and SVGIG (reference sequence). V was clipped by 5 bases and J by 4 bases, with 12 bases between them. CDR3 length: 13 amino acids. CDR3 in amino acids: CAWGRGSNQPQHF. The CDR3 nucleotides are TGTGCCTGGGGAAGAGGTAGTAATCAGCCCCAGCATTTT.

This chain uses TRBV7-9 with TRBJ1-1; D is uncertain. The CDR3 totals 11 residues. Germline V gene sequence: CDR1 SEHNR, CDR2 FQNEAQ (reference sequence). Trimming stripped 8 bases from V and 0 bases from J, with 4 bases between. The CDR3 region has the DNA TGTGCCAGCTTTATGAACACTGAAGCTTTCTTT. It encodes CASFMNTEAFF.

V gene TRBV5-1 combines with J gene TRBJ2-1; D is uncertain. This CDR3 region has 14 residues. V shed 3 bases and J shed 6 bases, with 13 bases lying between them. CDR1 and CDR2 from the germline V gene are SGHRS and YFSETQ. CDR3 loop: CASSYDPGSNEQFF. The CDR3 region has the DNA TGCGCCAGCAGCTACGACCCAGGCTCCAATGAGCAGTTCTTC. The complete variable domain, with remaining parts taken from reference TRBV5-1 and TRBJ2-1, reads KAGVTQTPRYLIKTRGQQVTLSCSPISGHRSVSWYQQTPGQGLQFLFEYFSETQRNKGNFPGRFSGRQFSNSRSEMNVSTLELGDSALYLCASSYDPGSNEQFFGPGTRLTVL.

The chain carries TRBV18 and TRBJ2-3, with D possibly TRBD2 on 5 matching bases. CDR1 is KGHSH and CDR2 is LQKENI in the germline V gene. The CDR3 spans 15 residues. V was trimmed by 1 base and J by 5 bases, leaving 13 bases between them. This chain's CDR3 is CASSPLGPGRDTQYF. The CDR3 nucleotides read TGTGCCAGCTCACCACTTGGACCGGGGAGAGATACGCAGTATTTT. Combining the CDR3 with reference TRBV18 and TRBJ2-3 gives the whole variable domain NAGVMQNPRHLVRRRGQEARLRCSPMKGHSHVYWYRQLPEEGLKFMVYLQKENIIDESGMPKERFSAEFPKEGPSILRIQQVVRGDSAAYFCASSPLGPGRDTQYFGPGTRLTVL.